The sequence of this T cell receptor beta chain was determined in a study of vaccination and CD4 T cells after COVID-19. Study overall: There were two doses of either BNT162b2 or mRNA-1273 vaccine given to participants.

Documented treatment: roughly 10-day PBMC culture with coronavirus spike peptide pools or control peptides (ViraFEST assay). General study results and limits: Median numbers of SARS-CoV-2-reactive clonotypes increased from 21 to 38 (not a significant change).

Worth noting for this clonotype: Antigen unknown.

Sequencing of DNA taken from cultured CD4+ T cells relied on the Oncomine TCR Beta short-read assay. TCRdb analysed the PCR reads with MiXCR anew, one entry per CDR3 protein. The sample includes 13,000 or so distinct CDR3 sequences, 25% to 30% of them seen just once. The TCR was taken from a human donor who had recovered from COVID-19. The source material was CD4+ T cells from blood, cultured in vitro.

CDR3 loop: CASSIQLNTEAFF. The CDR3 region has the DNA TGTGCCAGCAGTATCCAGCTGAACACTGAAGCTTTCTTT. V usage is TRBV6-1 and J usage is TRBJ1-1, with D unresolved. CDR3 length: 13 amino acids. The V and J ends lost 5 bases and 0 bases respectively, with 7 bases between them. Germline CDR1 is MNHNS and CDR2 is SASEGT.